This T cell receptor beta chain emerged from a study of regulatory T cells in long-lasting Graves disease. Study-wide points: There was favoring of TRBV28, TRBJ1-2 and TRBJ2-5 in persistent disease.

iRepertoire HTBI primers and Arm-PCR of CDR3 regions built TCR beta libraries. Each CDR3 protein is one row after TCRdb ran MiXCR on the multiplex PCR reads. This sample yields 400,000 to 500,000 distinct CDR3 sequences, of which more than 13% are seen a single time; 16% belongs to the top ten. This clonotype was found a few times. Antigen specificity is unknown. The CDR3 loop spans 15 amino acids. Trimming stripped 6 bases from V and 6 bases from J, with 18 bases between. Germline assignment: CDR1 MGHRA and CDR2 YSYEKL. Documented time point: newly diagnosed GD, antithyroid drugs for less than 3 months. Researchers made the TCR library from RNA that was extracted from PBMCs. The data were also submitted as part of a second study, on T cells in Graves' hyperthyroidism and ophthalmopathy.

This chain uses TRBV4-1 with TRBJ2-1, with D possibly matching TRBD2 (5 bases). The sequence derives from a woman aged 30 to 39 with Graves disease. This material consisted of peripheral blood mononuclear cells (PBMCs), taken at new diagnosis, from a patient treated with antithyroid drugs. CDR3 region: CASSLSAAEGNEQFF. CDR3 nucleotides: TGCGCCAGCAGTCTTAGCGCTGCTGAGGGCAATGAGCAGTTCTTC.